This passage covers 3 T cell receptor beta chains from one sample sequenced in a study of T-cell reconstitution after alpha-beta-depleted transplantation in children. Unique molecular identifiers featured in how the TCRbeta library was prepared. MiXCR, applied by TCRdb to the PCR reads, yields one record per CDR3 protein. The sample holds about 610,000 distinct CDR3 sequences, over 9.5% seen once. Sequenced here: PBMCs from the stem cell graft donor, sampled from the stem cell graft. The receptors shown here come from a human donor who donated a stem cell graft to a child with acute myeloid leukemia.

The chain links TRBV4-1 to TRBJ2-7, with 11 bases matching TRBD2. Germline V gives CDR1 MGHRA, CDR2 YSYEKL. This CDR3 is built from 16 residues. The junction had 6 bases not matched to a gene; V was cut back by 1 base and J by 4 bases. DNA for the CDR3: TGCGCCAGCAGCCAAGCTCTTATAGCGGGAGGGTACGAGCAGTACTTC. It encodes CASSQALIAGGYEQYF.

In this sample, this clonotype turned up a few times. The chain recombines TRBV5-1 with TRBJ2-7; 14 bases fit TRBD2. The germline CDR1 and CDR2 sequences are SGHRS and YFSETQ. The J segment lost 6 bases and the V segment lost 4 bases, leaving 6 bases of the junction unmatched. CDR3 length: 15 amino acids. The CDR3 spells CASSPGTSGSSEQYF. Written as DNA, the CDR3 is TGCGCCAGCAGCCCGGGGACTAGCGGGAGTTCCGAGCAGTACTTC.

This clonotype was recorded at least ten times. The rearrangement joins TRBV6-6 to TRBJ2-7; D might be TRBD1 (6 bases). V was cut by 5 bases and J by 4 bases, with 9 bases left in between. From germline, CDR1 is MNHNY and CDR2 SVGAGI (reference sequence). The CDR3 is 12 residues long. CDR3 bases: TGTGCCAGCAGTACTCAGGGGTACGAGCAGTACTTC. It codes for CASSTQGYEQYF.